This T cell receptor beta chain was observed in a study of T cell responses to AZD1222 COVID-19 vaccine. Study context: Pooled samples include second doses given at about 4 or 12 weeks.

In regard to this clone: The antigen is not known.

General observations from the study: The study sampled repertoires only after the peak T cell response.

Here immunoSEQ multiplex PCR was the method, and the copy in TCRdb shows in-frame clones only, minus some. This sample has approximately 92,000 clones, with about nine tenths found just once. This clonotype was obtained from an adult in good health. This sample comprised peripheral blood, obtained on day 0 of AZD1222 vaccination.

The CDR3 sequence is CASRDRDRVTEAFF. The CDR3 DNA is TGTGCCAGCAGGGACCGGGACAGGGTCACTGAAGCTTTCTTT. This chain links TRBV2 with TRBJ1-1, with 9 bases lining up with TRBD1. Germline values: CDR1 SNHLY, CDR2 FYNNEI. With V trimmed by 6 bases and J by 4 bases, 6 bases remained unmatched. The CDR3 extends over 14 amino acids.